These T cell receptor beta chains were read from a single sample in a study of T cell responses to AZD1222 COVID-19 vaccine. Produced via immunoSEQ multiplex PCR; TCRdb's table is partial and in-frame only. The sample records about 84,000 clones, roughly 85% being singletons. The material was peripheral blood, obtained 28 days after the second AZD1222 dose. The receptor source for this set is an adult who received the AZD1222 COVID-19 vaccine. The CDR3 runs from the conserved cysteine through the conserved F or W. The D gene is left open where the match is weak. Part of the rows lack a size; the others show once, few, many or a class for expanded clones.

D	size	J	V	DNA	CDR3
TRBD2	NA	TRBJ2-5	TRBV6-5	TGTGCCAGCAGTTCAGCGGGAGCAGGGGAGACCCAGTACTTC	CASSSAGAGETQYF
NA	NA	TRBJ1-1	TRBV27	TGTGCCAGCTCGACTTACGGGGGGCGTGGGAACACTGAAGCTTTCTTT	CASSTYGGRGNTEAFF
NA	NA	TRBJ1-2	TRBV28	TGTGCCAGCAGCGAAACGAGCAACTCGCTTTATGGCTACACCTTC	CASSETSNSLYGYTF
NA	NA	TRBJ1-1	TRBV12-3/TRBV12-4	TGTGCCAGCAGTTTAGGAAGCACTGAAGCTTTCTTT	CASSLGSTEAFF
TRBD2	NA	TRBJ2-1	TRBV4-3	TGCGCCAGCAGCCTGGACCTAGCGGGGGAGCAGTTCTTC	CASSLDLAGEQFF
NA	NA	TRBJ2-3	TRBV4-3	TGCGCCAGCAGCCAAGCGGGGGCGGGGGATACGCAGTATTTT	CASSQAGAGDTQYF
NA	NA	TRBJ2-1	TRBV7-6	TGTGCCAGCAGCTTAGGGTCGGATGGGTTAGGTGAGCAGTTCTTC	CASSLGSDGLGEQFF
TRBD1	NA	TRBJ1-6	TRBV15	TGTGCCACCAGCAGAGATGCCGGGACAGACAATTCACCCCTCCACTTT	CATSRDAGTDNSPLHF
TRBD1	few	TRBJ1-2	TRBV5-4	TGTGCCAGCAGCCAAAGACAGGGGATTTATGGCTACACCTTC	CASSQRQGIYGYTF
TRBD2	NA	TRBJ2-7	TRBV5-1	TGCGCCAGCAGCCCCGATGAGGCGGGAGACGCCGAGCAGTACTTC	CASSPDEAGDAEQYF
TRBD1	NA	TRBJ1-2	TRBV28	TGTGCCAGCAGTTTGACAGGGAATTATGGCTACACCTTC	CASSLTGNYGYTF
TRBD2	NA	TRBJ2-7	TRBV7-3	TGTGCCAGCAGCTTAACGTTTCGCCTAGCGGGAGCGAAGCGCTACGAGCAGTACTTC	CASSLTFRLAGAKRYEQYF
NA	NA	TRBJ1-6	TRBV19	TGTGCCAGTACCTTAGCATCTGGATTCTCTCGTTATAATTCACCCCTCCACTTT	CASTLASGFSRYNSPLHF
NA	NA	TRBJ2-2	TRBV9	TGTGCCAGCAGCGTAGCTTCAGGGTGGGGGGAGCTGTTTTTT	CASSVASGWGELFF
NA	NA	TRBJ1-6	TRBV2	TGTGCCAGCATGAGGACAGACAAGAATTCACCCCTCCACTTT	CASMRTDKNSPLHF
NA	NA	TRBJ1-5	TRBV3-1/TRBV3-2	TGTGCCAGCAGCCAAGGCGACAGCCGCAATCAGCCCCAGCATTTT	CASSQGDSRNQPQHF
TRBD2	once	TRBJ2-7	TRBV6-2/TRBV6-3	TGTGCCAGCAGCGTCCCCCGGACTAGCGGGACTGGCTACGAGCAGTACTTC	CASSVPRTSGTGYEQYF
NA	NA	TRBJ1-1	TRBV5-1	TGCGCCAGCAGCTTGGCCCAGGACACTGAAGCTTTCTTT	CASSLAQDTEAFF
NA	NA	TRBJ2-7	TRBV20-1	TGCAGTGCTAGTTTCGCGGGTACCTACGAGCAGTACTTC	CSASFAGTYEQYF
NA	once	TRBJ1-2	TRBV10-3	TGTGCCATCAGTGAGTCTCTCGGGGGGTCGTATGGCTACACCTTC	CAISESLGGSYGYTF
NA	NA	TRBJ1-2	TRBV6-2/TRBV6-3	TGTGCCAGCAGTTACTCAAGCTATGGCTACACCTTC	CASSYSSYGYTF
NA	NA	TRBJ2-7	TRBV12-3/TRBV12-4	TGTGCCAGCAGCCAACTTGGGGAGCACGAGCAGTACTTC	CASSQLGEHEQYF
NA	NA	TRBJ2-1	TRBV29-1	TGCAGCGTTGACAGGGCCGATGAGCAGTTCTTC	CSVDRADEQFF
NA	NA	TRBJ2-7	TRBV6-1	TGTGCCAGCAGTGACCGCGGGACAGCAAAACCCTACGAGCAGTACTTC	CASSDRGTAKPYEQYF
TRBD1	NA	TRBJ1-4	TRBV9	TGTGCCAGCAGCCTCGACAGGGGCGGGTCTAATGAAAAACTGTTTTTT	CASSLDRGGSNEKLFF
NA	NA	TRBJ2-4	TRBV3-1/TRBV3-2	TGTGCCAGCAGCCAAGAGGGGAACATTCAGTACTTC	CASSQEGNIQYF
TRBD1	NA	TRBJ1-1	TRBV6-6	TGTGCCAGCAGAACCTCAGGGGGCCCCACTGAAGCTTTCTTT	CASRTSGGPTEAFF
NA	once	TRBJ1-1	TRBV18	TGTGCCAGCTTTCCGGGGCAGGGGACTGAAGCTTTCTTT	CASFPGQGTEAFF
NA	NA	TRBJ1-5	TRBV18	TGTGCCAGCTCACCACGAGGCACGGGAGATCCTAATAGCAATCAGCCCCAGCATTTT	CASSPRGTGDPNSNQPQHF
TRBD1	NA	TRBJ1-1	TRBV3-1/TRBV3-2	TGTGCCAGCAGCCCAACAGGGGCAGGTACTGAAGCTTTCTTT	CASSPTGAGTEAFF
NA	NA	TRBJ1-4	TRBV14	TGTGCCAGCAGCGAGGCCGGGACATCCCATGAAAAACTGTTTTTT	CASSEAGTSHEKLFF
NA	once	TRBJ1-1	TRBV7-8	TGTGCCAGCAGCTTGGAGGTTTTGAGTCCGAACACTGAAGCTTTCTTT	CASSLEVLSPNTEAFF
NA	NA	TRBJ2-1	TRBV6-5	TGTGCCAGCAGTTACTTCGCAGGGTCCAATGAGCAGTTCTTC	CASSYFAGSNEQFF
NA	NA	TRBJ1-2	TRBV7-9	TGTGCCAGCAGCTTAGGCAGATCGCATTTTGAGGGCTACACCTTC	CASSLGRSHFEGYTF
NA	NA	TRBJ1-2	TRBV6-5	TGTGCCAGCAGGGCCAACCCCTTTAACTATGGCTACACCTTC	CASRANPFNYGYTF
NA	NA	TRBJ1-4	TRBV4-2	TGTGCCAGCAGCCAGAGGGGGGGGATGAGTGAAAAACTGTTTTTT	CASSQRGGMSEKLFF
NA	NA	TRBJ1-1	TRBV7-3	TGTGCCAGCAGTCTAGACAGGTACGCTGAAGCTTTCTTT	CASSLDRYAEAFF
NA	NA	TRBJ1-3	TRBV7-8	TGTGCCAGCAGCAACCGGACAGTCATGCGGGAGGCCACCATATATTTT	CASSNRTVMREATIYF
NA	once	TRBJ1-4	TRBV11-3	TGTGCCAGCAGCTTAGATGAAAAACTGTTTTTT	CASSLDEKLFF
TRBD1	few	TRBJ1-1	TRBV7-2	TGTGCCAGCAGCTTAGCCCTTACGGCAGGGGGCGAAGCTTTCTTT	CASSLALTAGGEAFF
TRBD1	NA	TRBJ1-3	TRBV30	TGTGCCTGGAGTAGATTGACAGGGCCCCTCTCTGGAAACACCATATATTTT	CAWSRLTGPLSGNTIYF
NA	NA	TRBJ2-1	TRBV11-3	TGTGCCAGCAGCGTAGGGACTTATGAGCAGTTCTTC	CASSVGTYEQFF
TRBD1	NA	TRBJ1-5	TRBV24-1	TGTGCCACCAGGGCAGGGGGTAATCAGCCCCAGCATTTT	CATRAGGNQPQHF
NA	NA	TRBJ1-1	TRBV28	TGTGCCAGCAGTTTCGAGGGTGGCACTGAAGCTTTCTTT	CASSFEGGTEAFF
NA	NA	TRBJ1-4	TRBV6-5	TGTGCCAGCAGTTACGGATGGCAATCTAATGAAAAACTGTTTTTT	CASSYGWQSNEKLFF
NA	NA	TRBJ2-1	TRBV11-3	TGTGCCAGCAGCGGATCGGGGGGCCTGTACAATGAGCAGTTCTTC	CASSGSGGLYNEQFF
NA	once	TRBJ2-7	TRBV2	TGTGCCAGCAGCTTCCCCGCCCAAGGGACCTACGAGCAGTACTTC	CASSFPAQGTYEQYF
TRBD2	NA	TRBJ2-2	TRBV3-1/TRBV3-2	TGTGCCAGCAGCCAAGAAGGGACAAGCGGGAGGGCCGCCGGGGAGCTGTTTTTT	CASSQEGTSGRAAGELFF
NA	NA	TRBJ2-6	TRBV19	TGTGCCAGTAGTCCAGGGGCCCAAGAAACTGGGGCCAACGTCCTGACTTTC	CASSPGAQETGANVLTF
NA	few	TRBJ1-5	TRBV7-9	TGTGCCAGCAGCCCAAAGGATAATCAGCCCCAGCATTTT	CASSPKDNQPQHF